The clone carrying this T cell receptor beta chain was observed a few times. TCRdb's table, derived via immunoSEQ multiplex PCR, lists solely in-frame clones and lacks some. The sample has almost 80,000 clones, about 90% seen once. The sample is drawn from a study of T cell responses to AZD1222 COVID-19 vaccine. The ends were cut back, 5 bases at V and 3 bases at J, with 16 bases in the middle. The CDR3 spans 14 residues. Germline values: CDR1 SQVTM, CDR2 ANQGSEA. The input for sequencing was peripheral blood, taken on day 0 of AZD1222 vaccination. The chain uses TRBV29-1 and TRBJ1-1; D is unresolved. The receptor was isolated from an adult in good health. As DNA, the CDR3 is TGCAGCGTTAGTTTATCCAGAAGGCACACTGAAGCTTTCTTT. It yields the protein CSVSLSRRHTEAFF.